The T cell receptor beta chain under discussion was sequenced for a study of CD8 T cells in ankylosing spondylitis. This clonotype was seen a few times. TCRdb re-called the 5' RACE reads through MiXCR, storing one row per CDR3 protein. The repertoire holds roughly 180,000 distinct CDR3 sequences, roughly 10% seen once, with approximately 32% in the top ten. Losses at the gene ends were 0 bases for V and 2 bases for J; bases not matched to a gene: 1. Germline assignment: CDR1 SGHRS and CDR2 YFSETQ. The CDR3 extends over 15 amino acids. Sequenced material: blood, either unsorted or a sorted T cell fraction (not recorded which). The TCR was taken from a male donor with ankylosing spondylitis or in good health (not recorded which). The chain uses TRBV5-1 and TRBJ1-2; 10 bases align to TRBD1. The CDR3 here is CASSLEGQGNYGYTF. CDR3 sequence (DNA): TGCGCCAGCAGCTTGGAGGGACAGGGGAACTATGGCTACACCTTC.